The source of this T cell receptor (beta chain) is a study of blood T cell repertoires in COVID-19. On the study more broadly: The analysed material was cDNA or gDNA that came from T cells, B-cell-depleted T cells, or PBMCs.

Profiling relied on immunoSEQ multiplex PCR, and the TCRdb table lists in-frame clones only, not all of them. The sample yields under 75,000 clones, 73% seen once. Sequenced input: peripheral blood. The receptor was isolated from a woman aged 50 to 65 with active or convalescent COVID-19.

DNA of the CDR3: TGTGCCAGCAGCGTAGATATGACAGGTCCTTCCACTGAAGCTTTCTTT. Encoded protein: CASSVDMTGPSTEAFF. The genes are TRBV9 and TRBJ1-1; D possibly corresponds to TRBD1 (6 bases). Germline CDR1 is SGDLS and CDR2 is YYNGEE. The CDR3 length is 16 residues. V lost 0 bases and J lost 4, with 16 bases in between. Full variable domain (remainder filled in from reference TRBV9 and TRBJ1-1): DSGVTQTPKHLITATGQRVTLRCSPRSGDLSVYWYQQSLDQGLQFLIQYYNGEERAKGNILERFSAQQFPDLHSELNLSSLELGDSALYFCASSVDMTGPSTEAFFGQGTRLTVV.